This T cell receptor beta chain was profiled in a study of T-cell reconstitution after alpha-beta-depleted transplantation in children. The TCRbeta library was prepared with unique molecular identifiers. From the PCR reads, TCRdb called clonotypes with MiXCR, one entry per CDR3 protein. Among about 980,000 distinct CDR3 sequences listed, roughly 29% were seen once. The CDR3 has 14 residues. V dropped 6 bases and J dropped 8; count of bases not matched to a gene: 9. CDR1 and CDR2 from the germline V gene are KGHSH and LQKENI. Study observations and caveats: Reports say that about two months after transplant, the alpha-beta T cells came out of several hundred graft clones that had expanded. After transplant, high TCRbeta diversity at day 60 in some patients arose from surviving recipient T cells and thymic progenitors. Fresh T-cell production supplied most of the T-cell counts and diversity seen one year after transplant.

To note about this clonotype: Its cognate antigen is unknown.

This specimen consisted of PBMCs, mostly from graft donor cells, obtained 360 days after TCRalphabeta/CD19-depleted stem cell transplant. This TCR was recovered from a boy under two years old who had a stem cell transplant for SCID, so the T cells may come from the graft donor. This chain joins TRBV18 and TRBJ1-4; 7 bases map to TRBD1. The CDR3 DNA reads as TGTGCCAGCTCCCGTCAAGGGGGCCGGGAAAAACTGTTTTTT. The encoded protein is CASSRQGGREKLFF.